This T cell receptor (beta chain) was sequenced during a study of T cell responses to AZD1222 COVID-19 vaccine (dated by TCRdb to the early 2020s). Regarding the complete study: AZD1222 recipients with second doses at about 4 weeks or about 12 weeks were pooled, because spike-specific TCR depth and breadth did not differ between schedules. A total of around 240 trial participants underwent TCR sequencing, of whom about 210 had received two doses of AZD1222 and about 25 had received two doses of the MenACWY control vaccine. Trial participants were enrolled into age subgroups of 18-55, 56-69 and 70-plus years, which contained about 150, 28 and 57 TCR-sequenced participants, respectively.

From V the trimming removes 7 bases and from J it removes 5 bases, while the gene matches leave 7 bases of the junction unaccounted for. The cysteine opens and the phenylalanine closes a CDR3 of 14 amino acids. The read is trimmed to its CDR3 DNA, 42 bases read in frame from base 1. The germline V gene yields SGHTA for CDR1 and FQGNSA for CDR2. For this clone: The clone's antigen remains unknown. The record has no base qualities; no much larger clone is one base away.

The time point label corresponds to: baseline before first vaccination. The vaccinee samples were drawn from two UK trials, COV001 and COV002, one of which was a single-blind randomized controlled phase 2/3 trial testing AZD1222 (ChAdOx1 nCoV-19) in healthy adults. Trial participant PBMC samples were collected at day 0 and day 28 after the second dose for TCRbeta chain sequencing. The study at large found these results: Most participants were white British and females outnumbered males, and the authors suggested that clonal diversity may have been underestimated. Reportedly, almost half of the unique spike-specific TCRs recognized epitopes lying outside the regions that are mutated in the B.1.351 and B.1.1.7 variants. Vaccine-associated CD4 TCRs spanned the whole spike protein, with dominant responses in regions 160-218 and 743-854. Conclusions about previously exposed vaccinees were limited because only a handful of AZD1222 recipients were SARS-CoV-2 seropositive at baseline. In the small 56-69-year group, the increase in depth fell short of significance, most likely because of low power. Because no day 14 peak-response samples were available, repertoires were characterized only after the peak T cell response. After two AZD1222 doses, spike-specific TCR breadth and depth were significantly higher than at day 0 and than in MenACWY recipients.

The CDR3 regions of human TCRbeta chains were subjected to immunosequencing. In the paper's pipeline: TCRs in the repertoires were matched against a reference library of SARS-CoV-2-specific TCRs that had been generated with the MIRA antigen-specificity platform. Breadth was defined as the fraction of unique TCRs that were SARS-CoV-2-associated. Depth was defined as the fraction of total T cells that were SARS-CoV-2-associated. Each spike-specific TCR was assigned to its reactive spike region and to a CD4 or CD8 class using the MIRA data. Log10-transformed breadth and depth values were compared by one-way ANOVA with Sidak's multiple comparisons tests. TCRdb retrieved this table from immuneACCESS and kept in-frame rearrangements only. Not all clones are present; in checked studies, unresolved V genes account for under half, and no reason is known for the remainder. Clonal size and the V and J genes are those of that table, whereas D and trimming came from the DNA. A total of 130,000 or so clones appear in this sample, approximately 86% of them only once. The ten largest account for approximately 12% of the sample.

This receptor was identified in an adult in good health. The chain joins TRBV7-2 to TRBJ2-1; TRBD1 lines up with 8 middle nucleotides. This sample comprised peripheral blood, obtained on day 0 of AZD1222 vaccination. Here the CDR3 is given as CASTPRTGNNEQFF. In nucleotide form, the sequence is TGTGCCAGCACTCCCCGGACAGGGAACAATGAGCAGTTCTTC. Here the CDR3 is joined to the reference TRBV7-2 and TRBJ2-1 genes, and the full variable domain is: GAGVSQSPSNKVTEKGKDVELRCDPISGHTALYWYRQSLGQGLEFLIYFQGNSAPDKSGLPSDRFSAERTGGSVSTLTIQRTQQEDSAVYLCASTPRTGNNEQFFGPGTRLTVL.